These 10 T cell receptor beta chains share one sample of origin, sequenced in a study of CD8 T cells in ankylosing spondylitis. TCRdb fed the 5' RACE reads into MiXCR, producing one record per CDR3 protein. Among nearly 250,000 distinct CDR3 sequences listed, 32% were seen once. The sequenced sample consisted of blood, either unsorted or a sorted T cell fraction (not recorded which). The receptors here all came from a male donor with ankylosing spondylitis or in good health (not recorded which).

This chain joins TRBV20-1 and TRBJ2-1, with 7 positions matching TRBD2. This CDR3 contains 13 residues. Germline trimming cut 5 bases from V and 6 bases from J; bases unmatched to any gene: 7. Germline V CDR1 and CDR2: DFQATT, SNEGSKA (reference sequence). CDR3 in amino acids: CSAPLPSGNEQFF. The CDR3 coding sequence is TGCAGTGCTCCGCTCCCTAGCGGCAATGAGCAGTTCTTC.

This chain links TRBV28 with TRBJ1-4; D remains ambiguous. The V end lost 8 bases, the J end lost 8 bases, and 15 bases lay between the germline ends. The CDR3 has 13 amino acids. Per germline, CDR1 MDHEN and CDR2 SYDVKM. DNA of the CDR3: TGTGCCAGCCGAGTTGAGGCCCTCGAAAAACTGTTTTTT. Its protein is CASRVEALEKLFF.

The chain joins TRBV4-1 to TRBJ2-1, with a weak D call TRBD1 (5 bases). The V gene lost 1 base and the J gene lost 5 bases, with 12 bases spanning the gap. The V gene's germline CDR1 is MGHRA and CDR2 YSYEKL. This CDR3 is built from 15 residues. The CDR3 region has the DNA TGCGCCAGCAGCCAAGCAACGAAAGGGGACAATGAGCAGTTCTTC. Its protein is CASSQATKGDNEQFF.

The V and J genes are TRBV2 and TRBJ2-3; no reliable D call. The CDR3 spans 15 residues. Trimming stripped 5 bases from V and 1 base from J, with 13 bases between. Looked up from germline, CDR1 is SNHLY and CDR2 is FYNNEI. CDR3: CASSKVRLGTDTQYF. In nucleotides, the CDR3 is TGTGCCAGCAGTAAGGTGCGGTTGGGCACAGATACGCAGTATTTT.

Written as DNA, the CDR3 is TGCGCCAGCAGCCTATCGGGGGAGACTGAAGCTTTCTTT. It codes for CASSLSGETEAFF. The chain carries TRBV5-1 and TRBJ1-1; D perhaps matches TRBD1 (5 bases). Trimming removed 4 bases at V and 5 bases at J, with 12 bases between. Germline values: CDR1 SGHRS, CDR2 YFSETQ. The CDR3 length is 13 residues.

This chain links TRBV5-1 with TRBJ2-7; TRBD2 might be the D (6 bases). V was cut by 4 bases and J by 2 bases, with 13 bases left in between. The CDR3 sequence is 14 residues long. Looked up from germline, CDR1 is SGHRS and CDR2 is YFSETQ. CDR3 sequence (DNA): TGCGCCAGCAGCCCACCGGGGGAGACCTACGAGCAGTACTTC. As protein: CASSPPGETYEQYF.

This clonotype was counted between two and nine times. The chain links TRBV6-5 to TRBJ1-6; TRBD1 aligns across 7 bases. CDR3 length: 12 residues. With V trimmed by 6 bases and J by 9 bases, 2 bases remained unmatched. The germline V gene encodes CDR1 MNHEY and CDR2 SVGAGI. CDR3 in DNA: TGTGCCAGCAGACGACAGGGTTCACCCCTCCACTTT. Its translation is CASRRQGSPLHF.

The rearrangement joins TRBV6-1 to TRBJ2-7; TRBD1 agrees at 8 bases. Trimming took 3 bases from V and 4 from J; bases not matched to a gene: 8. This CDR3 comprises 15 residues. Germline values: CDR1 MNHNS, CDR2 SASEGT. CDR3 protein: CASSDPSGGPYEQYF. The CDR3 DNA reads as TGTGCCAGCAGTGATCCTTCAGGGGGCCCTTACGAGCAGTACTTC.

This clonotype was recorded at least ten times. V and J are TRBV7-2 and TRBJ2-3; TRBD2 might be the D (6 bases). The germline V and J ends were trimmed by 3 bases and 5 bases, with 15 bases remaining between them. The CDR3 sequence is 15 residues long. The germline CDR1 and CDR2 sequences are SGHTA and FQGNSA. The CDR3 reads CASSLSRGFRDTQYF. The CDR3 bases are TGTGCCAGCAGCTTGTCGCGGGGATTCAGAGATACGCAGTATTTT.

The chain recombines TRBV29-1 with TRBJ2-3; the D call may be TRBD1 or TRBD2 (7 bases each). CDR3 length: 13 amino acids. In germline, CDR1 is SQVTM, CDR2 ANQGSEA. The V end was cut by 7 bases, the J end by 3 bases, with 14 bases between. CDR3 in DNA: TGCAGCGCTTACAGGGGAGGGACAGATACGCAGTATTTT. It yields the protein CSAYRGGTDTQYF.